Listed below are T cell receptor beta chains from one sample, sequenced in a study of T cell responses to AZD1222 COVID-19 vaccine. Produced via immunoSEQ multiplex PCR; TCRdb's table is partial and in-frame only. The sample lists 150,000 to 200,000 clones; 91% were seen once. Material: peripheral blood, obtained 28 days after the second AZD1222 dose. These TCRs come from an adult who received the AZD1222 COVID-19 vaccine. Each CDR3 is given with its conserved first and last residue. The D gene is left open where the match is weak. Not every row has a clone size; where given, it reads once, few, many or a size class.

j_call	d_call	v_call	clone_size	cdr3_aa	cdr3_nt
TRBJ1-6	TRBD1	TRBV28	NA	CASSPYKGAQNSPLHF	TGTGCCAGCAGTCCTTATAAGGGGGCTCAAAATTCACCCCTCCACTTT
TRBJ2-1	NA	TRBV12-5	NA	CASALGRGTYNEQFF	TGTGCTAGTGCCTTGGGACGGGGAACCTACAATGAGCAGTTCTTC
TRBJ1-1	TRBD1	TRBV5-4	NA	CASSLPGQGPVAYEAFF	TGTGCCAGCAGCTTACCGGGACAGGGGCCCGTAGCCTACGAAGCTTTCTTT
TRBJ1-2	NA	TRBV15	NA	CATSRASYGYTF	TGTGCCACCAGCAGAGCCAGCTATGGCTACACCTTC
TRBJ1-1	NA	TRBV5-4	NA	CASSLYGAGTEAFF	TGTGCCAGCAGCTTATACGGGGCAGGTACTGAAGCTTTCTTT
TRBJ2-7	TRBD2	TRBV5-1	once	CASSLDPSGSYEQYF	TGCGCCAGCAGCTTGGATCCTAGCGGGTCCTACGAGCAGTACTTC
TRBJ1-1	NA	TRBV13	few	CASSYEGYTEAFF	TGTGCCAGCAGCTACGAGGGGTACACTGAAGCTTTCTTT
TRBJ1-1	NA	TRBV5-1	NA	CASSLEAGGNTEAFF	TGCGCCAGCAGCTTGGAGGCGGGTGGCAACACTGAAGCTTTCTTT
TRBJ1-2	NA	TRBV4-1	NA	CASRMDGNYGYTF	TGCGCCAGCAGGATGGACGGTAACTATGGCTACACCTTC
TRBJ1-2	NA	TRBV5-1	NA	CASSLDGYGYTF	TGCGCCAGCAGCTTAGATGGGTATGGCTACACCTTC
TRBJ1-4	TRBD1	TRBV5-4	NA	CASSTRGTNEKLFF	TGTGCCAGCAGCACCAGGGGGACTAATGAAAAACTGTTTTTT
TRBJ2-7	NA	TRBV11-1	NA	CASSLTQRSYEQYF	TGTGCCAGCAGCTTAACCCAGAGATCCTACGAGCAGTACTTC
TRBJ1-6	NA	TRBV6-5	NA	CASSFQSRENSPLHF	TGTGCCAGCAGCTTTCAATCCAGGGAAAATTCACCCCTCCACTTT
TRBJ2-7	TRBD1	TRBV14	NA	CASSQERWDSPSSYEQYF	TGTGCCAGCAGCCAAGAACGGTGGGACAGCCCAAGCTCCTACGAGCAGTACTTC
TRBJ1-4	TRBD1	TRBV18	NA	CASSTGGTTNEKLFF	TGTGCCAGCTCCACAGGGGGAACAACTAATGAAAAACTGTTTTTT
TRBJ1-5	NA	TRBV7-3	NA	CASSYAPGQPQHF	TGTGCCAGCAGCTACGCCCCCGGTCAGCCCCAGCATTTT
TRBJ2-7	NA	TRBV15	NA	CATSGGAEQYF	TGTGCCACCAGCGGAGGGGCCGAGCAGTACTTC
TRBJ2-7	TRBD2	TRBV18	NA	CASSMSSGTGEQYF	TGTGCCAGCTCAATGTCTAGCGGCACGGGGGAGCAGTACTTC
TRBJ1-5	NA	TRBV21-1	NA	CASGQPQHF	TGTGCGTCGGGCCAGCCCCAGCATTTT
TRBJ2-2	NA	TRBV24-1	NA	CATSDRAWTGRDTGELFF	TGTGCCACCAGTGACAGAGCCTGGACAGGGAGGGACACCGGGGAGCTGTTTTTT
TRBJ2-3	NA	TRBV11-2	once	CASIRSGLVADTQYF	TGTGCCAGCATTCGGTCCGGGTTGGTCGCAGATACGCAGTATTTT
TRBJ1-1	NA	TRBV27	NA	CASRRVGGGTEAFF	TGTGCCAGCAGGAGGGTAGGGGGGGGCACTGAAGCTTTCTTT
TRBJ2-2	NA	TRBV2	NA	CASINGGVESGELFF	TGTGCCAGCATAAATGGGGGAGTGGAATCCGGGGAGCTGTTTTTT
TRBJ2-7	TRBD2	TRBV30	NA	CAWSVRGGRKTYEQYF	TGTGCCTGGAGTGTACGGGGGGGGCGAAAAACCTACGAGCAGTACTTC
TRBJ1-6	NA	TRBV4-2	NA	CASSQDRQVGAPLHF	TGTGCCAGCAGCCAAGACCGACAGGTGGGAGCACCCCTCCACTTT
TRBJ2-1	TRBD2	TRBV7-2	NA	CASSERLAGPYNEQFF	TGTGCCAGCAGCGAGCGACTAGCGGGCCCCTACAATGAGCAGTTCTTC
TRBJ1-3	NA	TRBV7-2	NA	CASSLRQFSGNTIYF	TGTGCCAGCAGCCTGCGACAGTTTTCTGGAAACACCATATATTTT
TRBJ2-7	TRBD1	TRBV7-6	NA	CASSLGPTGGSPYEQYF	TGTGCCAGCAGCTTAGGCCCCACAGGGGGCTCCCCCTACGAGCAGTACTTC
TRBJ1-1	TRBD1	TRBV6-5	NA	CATHTGTGNEAFF	TGTGCCACGCATACCGGGACAGGGAACGAAGCTTTTTTT
TRBJ1-4	TRBD1	TRBV11-3	NA	CASSPPGAGGNEKLFF	TGTGCCAGCAGCCCCCCTGGGGCAGGGGGAAATGAAAAACTGTTTTTT
TRBJ1-3	NA	TRBV4-2	NA	CASNGDRGVSGNTIYF	TGTGCCAGCAACGGTGACCGAGGGGTCTCTGGAAACACCATATATTTT
TRBJ2-7	TRBD2	TRBV19	once	CASSREGLYEQYF	TGTGCCAGTAGTCGGGAGGGCCTATACGAGCAGTACTTC
TRBJ1-2	TRBD1	TRBV30	NA	CAWSEMDRVGYTF	TGTGCCTGGAGCGAGATGGACAGGGTCGGCTACACCTTC
TRBJ1-3	TRBD1	TRBV11-2	NA	CASSSWDRGSGNTIYF	TGTGCCAGCAGCTCTTGGGACAGGGGCTCTGGAAACACCATATATTTT
TRBJ1-3	NA	TRBV2	NA	CASSRGASGNTIYF	TGTGCCAGCAGCCGGGGAGCCTCTGGAAACACCATATATTTT
TRBJ2-3	NA	TRBV30	NA	CAWSGGTSLTDTQYF	TGTGCCTGGAGTGGAGGCACCTCACTCACAGATACGCAGTATTTT
TRBJ2-2	NA	TRBV6-5	NA	CASSPFVPGELFF	TGTGCCAGCAGTCCCTTTGTCCCCGGGGAGCTGTTTTTT
TRBJ1-6	TRBD1	TRBV11-3	NA	CASSLDREDSPLHF	TGTGCCAGCAGCCTGGACAGGGAGGATTCACCCCTCCACTTT
TRBJ2-1	TRBD1	TRBV7-9	NA	CASSYRGLHNEQFF	TGTGCCAGCAGCTACAGGGGGCTGCACAATGAGCAGTTCTTC
TRBJ2-2	NA	TRBV19	NA	CASSRGRPGQTNTGELFF	TGTGCCAGTAGTAGAGGTCGACCGGGGCAAACGAACACCGGGGAGCTGTTTTTT
TRBJ1-1	NA	TRBV27	NA	CASSFTDNTEAFF	TGTGCCAGCAGTTTCACAGACAACACTGAAGCTTTCTTT
TRBJ1-4	NA	TRBV7-9	NA	CASSLGAQSLEKLFF	TGTGCCAGCAGCTTAGGGGCGCAGAGCCTTGAAAAACTGTTTTTT
TRBJ1-4	NA	TRBV10-2	NA	CASSEGRVYEKLFF	TGCGCCAGCAGTGAAGGGAGGGTTTATGAAAAACTGTTTTTT
TRBJ2-1	NA	TRBV12-3/TRBV12-4	few	CASSPPRANEQFF	TGTGCCAGCAGTCCCCCCAGGGCAAATGAGCAGTTCTTC
TRBJ2-7	NA	TRBV28	NA	CASSLRQFFMDSYEQYF	TGTGCCAGCAGTCTTAGACAGTTTTTTATGGATTCCTACGAGCAGTACTTC
TRBJ2-7	NA	TRBV7-2	NA	CASSLARQGGFYEQYF	TGTGCCAGCAGCTTAGCGAGACAGGGAGGATTTTACGAGCAGTACTTC
TRBJ1-1	NA	TRBV28	NA	CASSFARDMANTEAFF	TGTGCCAGCAGTTTTGCACGGGACATGGCGAACACTGAAGCTTTCTTT
TRBJ2-1	TRBD2	TRBV11-3	NA	CASSPTSGSSIEQFF	TGTGCCAGCAGCCCTACGAGCGGGAGTAGTATTGAGCAGTTCTTC
TRBJ2-2	NA	TRBV4-1	NA	CASSSGRGELFF	TGCGCCAGCAGCTCAGGGAGGGGGGAGCTGTTTTTT
TRBJ1-1	NA	TRBV5-8	NA	CASRHRERNTEAFF	TGTGCCAGCAGGCACCGGGAACGGAACACTGAAGCTTTCTTT
TRBJ2-1	TRBD2	TRBV7-3	NA	CASSLIAGGPSPYNEQFF	TGTGCCAGCAGCTTAATAGCGGGAGGGCCAAGTCCCTACAATGAGCAGTTCTTC